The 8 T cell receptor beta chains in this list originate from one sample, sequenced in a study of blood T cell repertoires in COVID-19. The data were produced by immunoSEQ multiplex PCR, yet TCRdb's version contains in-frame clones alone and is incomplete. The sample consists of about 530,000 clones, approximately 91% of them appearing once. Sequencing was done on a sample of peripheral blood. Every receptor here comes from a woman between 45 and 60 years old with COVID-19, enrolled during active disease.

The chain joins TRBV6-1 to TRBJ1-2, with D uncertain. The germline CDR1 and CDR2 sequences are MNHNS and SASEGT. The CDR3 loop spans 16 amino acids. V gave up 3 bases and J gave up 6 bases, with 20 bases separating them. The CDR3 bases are TGTGCCAGCAGTGATCTCCGTTGGGGAGACTTCGATGGCTACACCTTC. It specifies CASSDLRWGDFDGYTF.

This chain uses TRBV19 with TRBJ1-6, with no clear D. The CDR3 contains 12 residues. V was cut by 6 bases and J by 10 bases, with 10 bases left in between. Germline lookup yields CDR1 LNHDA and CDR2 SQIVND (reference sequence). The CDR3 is CASRPSGSPLHF. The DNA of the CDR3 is TGTGCCAGTAGACCGAGCGGGTCACCCCTCCACTTT. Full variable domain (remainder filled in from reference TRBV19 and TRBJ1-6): DGGITQSPKYLFRKEGQNVTLSCEQNLNHDAMYWYRQDPGQGLRLIYYSQIVNDFQKGDIAEGYSVSREKKESFPLTVTSAQKNPTAFYLCASRPSGSPLHFGNGTRLTVT.

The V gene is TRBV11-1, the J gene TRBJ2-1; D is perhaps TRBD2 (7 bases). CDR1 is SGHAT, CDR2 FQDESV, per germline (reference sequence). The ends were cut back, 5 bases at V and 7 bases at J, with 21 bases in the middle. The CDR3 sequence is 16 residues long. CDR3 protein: CASSPRGGGAKNEQFF. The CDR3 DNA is TGTGCCAGCAGCCCCCGGGGCGGGGGCGCAAAAAATGAGCAGTTCTTC.

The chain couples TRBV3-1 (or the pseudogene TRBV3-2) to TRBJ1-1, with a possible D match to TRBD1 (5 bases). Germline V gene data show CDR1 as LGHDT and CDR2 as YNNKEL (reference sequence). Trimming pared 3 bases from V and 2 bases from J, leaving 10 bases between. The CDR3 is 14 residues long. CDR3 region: CASSQSQGNTEAFF. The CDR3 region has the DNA TGTGCCAGCAGCCAGAGTCAGGGCAACACTGAAGCTTTCTTT.

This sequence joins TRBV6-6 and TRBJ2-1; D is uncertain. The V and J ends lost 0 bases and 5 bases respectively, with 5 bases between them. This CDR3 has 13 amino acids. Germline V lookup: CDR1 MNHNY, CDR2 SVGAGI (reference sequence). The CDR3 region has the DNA TGTGCCAGCAGTTACTCGCCGGACAATGAGCAGTTCTTC. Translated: CASSYSPDNEQFF.

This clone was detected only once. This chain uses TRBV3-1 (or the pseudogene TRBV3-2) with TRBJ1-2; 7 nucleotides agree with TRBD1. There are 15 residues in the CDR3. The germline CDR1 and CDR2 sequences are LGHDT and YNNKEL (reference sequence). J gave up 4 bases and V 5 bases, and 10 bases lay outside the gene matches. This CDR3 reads CASSLGQSLIYGYTF. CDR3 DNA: TGTGCCAGCAGCTTGGGACAGTCTCTAATCTATGGCTACACCTTC.

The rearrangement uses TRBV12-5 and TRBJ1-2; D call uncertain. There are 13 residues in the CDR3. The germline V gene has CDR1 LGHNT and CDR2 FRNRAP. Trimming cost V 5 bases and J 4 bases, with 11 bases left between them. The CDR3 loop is CASGPQAFYGYTF. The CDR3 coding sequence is TGTGCTAGTGGTCCCCAAGCTTTCTATGGCTACACCTTC.

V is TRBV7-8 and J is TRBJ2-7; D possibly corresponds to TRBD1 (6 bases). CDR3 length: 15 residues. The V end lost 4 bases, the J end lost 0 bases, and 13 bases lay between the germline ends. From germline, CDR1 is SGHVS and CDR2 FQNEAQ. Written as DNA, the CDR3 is TGTGCCAGCAGCTGGGCGGACAGCTTCTCCTACGAGCAGTACTTC. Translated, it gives CASSWADSFSYEQYF.